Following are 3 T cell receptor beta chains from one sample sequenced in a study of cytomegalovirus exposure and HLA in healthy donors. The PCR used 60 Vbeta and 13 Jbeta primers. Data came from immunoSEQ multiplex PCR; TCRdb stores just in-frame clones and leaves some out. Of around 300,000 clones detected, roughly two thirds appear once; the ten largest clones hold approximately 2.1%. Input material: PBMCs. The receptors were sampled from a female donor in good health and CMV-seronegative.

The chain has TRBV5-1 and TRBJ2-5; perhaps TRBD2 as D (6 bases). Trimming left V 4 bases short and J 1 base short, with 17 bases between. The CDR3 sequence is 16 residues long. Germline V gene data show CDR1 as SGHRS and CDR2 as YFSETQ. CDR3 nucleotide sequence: TGCGCCAGCAGCGTCACGGGAGCAGCACCCCAAGAGACCCAGTACTTC. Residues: CASSVTGAAPQETQYF.

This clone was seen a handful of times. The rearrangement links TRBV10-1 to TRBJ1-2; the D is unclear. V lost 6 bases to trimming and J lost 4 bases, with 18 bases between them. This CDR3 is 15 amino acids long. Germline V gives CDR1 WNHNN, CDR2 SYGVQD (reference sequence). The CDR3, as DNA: TGCGCCAGCAGCCATTTGACGGGAGGACCCTATGGCTACACCTTC. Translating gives CASSHLTGGPYGYTF.

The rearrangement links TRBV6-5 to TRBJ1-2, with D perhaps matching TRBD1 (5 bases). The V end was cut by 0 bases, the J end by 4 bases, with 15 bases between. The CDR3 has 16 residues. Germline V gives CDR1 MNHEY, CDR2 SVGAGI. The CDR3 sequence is CASSYSTPPGGYGYTF. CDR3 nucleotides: TGTGCCAGCAGTTACTCAACCCCCCCCGGGGGCTATGGCTACACCTTC.